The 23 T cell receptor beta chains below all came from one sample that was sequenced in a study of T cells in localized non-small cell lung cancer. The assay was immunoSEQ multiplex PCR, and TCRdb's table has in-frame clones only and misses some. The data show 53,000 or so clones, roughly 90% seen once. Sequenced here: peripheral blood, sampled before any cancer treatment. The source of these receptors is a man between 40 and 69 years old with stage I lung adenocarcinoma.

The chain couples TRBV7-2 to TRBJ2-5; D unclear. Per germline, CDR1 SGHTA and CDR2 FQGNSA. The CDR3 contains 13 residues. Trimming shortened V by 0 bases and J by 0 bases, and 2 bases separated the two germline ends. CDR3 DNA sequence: TGTGCCAGCAGCTTAGCGTACCAAGAGACCCAGTACTTC. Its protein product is CASSLAYQETQYF.

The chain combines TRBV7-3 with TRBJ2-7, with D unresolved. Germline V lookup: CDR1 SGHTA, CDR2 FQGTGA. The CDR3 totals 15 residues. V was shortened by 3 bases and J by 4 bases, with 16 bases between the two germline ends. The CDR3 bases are TGTGCCAGCAGCTTGCGCCCAGTTGTCATGTACGAGCAGTACTTC. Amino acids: CASSLRPVVMYEQYF.

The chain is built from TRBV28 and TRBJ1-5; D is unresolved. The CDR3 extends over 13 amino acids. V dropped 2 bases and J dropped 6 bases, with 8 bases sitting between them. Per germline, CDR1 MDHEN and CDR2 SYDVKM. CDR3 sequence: CASSLRVLQPQHF. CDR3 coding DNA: TGTGCCAGCAGTTTACGGGTCCTTCAGCCCCAGCATTTT.

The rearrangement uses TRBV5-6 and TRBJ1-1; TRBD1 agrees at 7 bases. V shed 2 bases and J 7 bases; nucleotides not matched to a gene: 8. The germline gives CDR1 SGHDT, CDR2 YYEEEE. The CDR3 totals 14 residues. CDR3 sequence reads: CASSLVRTGFEAFF. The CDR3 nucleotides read TGTGCCAGCAGCTTAGTCCGGACAGGCTTTGAAGCTTTCTTT.

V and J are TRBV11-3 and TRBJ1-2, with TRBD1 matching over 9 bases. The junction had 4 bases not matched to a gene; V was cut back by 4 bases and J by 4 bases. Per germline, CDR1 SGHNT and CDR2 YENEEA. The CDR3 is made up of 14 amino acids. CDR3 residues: CASSSGTGIYGYTF. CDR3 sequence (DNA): TGTGCCAGCAGCTCCGGGACAGGGATCTATGGCTACACCTTC.

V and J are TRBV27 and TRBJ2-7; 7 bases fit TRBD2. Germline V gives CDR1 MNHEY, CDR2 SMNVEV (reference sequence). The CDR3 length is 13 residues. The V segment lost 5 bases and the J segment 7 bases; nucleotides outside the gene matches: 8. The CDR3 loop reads CASSQGGAGEQYF. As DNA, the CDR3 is TGTGCCAGCAGTCAGGGAGGGGCGGGAGAGCAGTACTTC.

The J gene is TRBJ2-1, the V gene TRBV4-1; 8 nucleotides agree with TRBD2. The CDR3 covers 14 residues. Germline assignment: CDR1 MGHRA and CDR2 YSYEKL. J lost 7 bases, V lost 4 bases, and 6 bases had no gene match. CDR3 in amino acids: CASSLILAENEQFF. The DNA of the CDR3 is TGCGCCAGCAGCCTCATACTAGCGGAAAATGAGCAGTTCTTC.

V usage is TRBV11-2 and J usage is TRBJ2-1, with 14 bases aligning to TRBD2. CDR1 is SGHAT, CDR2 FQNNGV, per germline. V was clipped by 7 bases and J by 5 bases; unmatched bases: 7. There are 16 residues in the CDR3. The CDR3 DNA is TGTGCCAGCATCTCGGGGACTAGCGGGAGTAACAATGAGCAGTTCTTC. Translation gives CASISGTSGSNNEQFF.

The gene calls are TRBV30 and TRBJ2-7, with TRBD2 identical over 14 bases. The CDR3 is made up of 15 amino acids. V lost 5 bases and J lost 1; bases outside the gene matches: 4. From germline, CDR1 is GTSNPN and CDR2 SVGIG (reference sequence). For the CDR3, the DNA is TGTGCCTGGCAGGGACTAGCGGGAGTGTCCTACGAGCAGTACTTC. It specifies CAWQGLAGVSYEQYF. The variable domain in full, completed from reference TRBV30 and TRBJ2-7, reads SQTIHQWPATLVQPVGSPLSLECTVEGTSNPNLYWYRQAAGRGLQLLFYSVGIGQISSEVPQNLSASRPQDRQFILSSKKLLLSDSGFYLCAWQGLAGVSYEQYFGPGTRLTVT.

CDR3 nucleotides: TGTGCCAGCAGCGTAGGACCTGCGGGAGTCCTCGAGCAGTACTTC. Translation: CASSVGPAGVLEQYF. The gene calls are TRBV9 and TRBJ2-7; 7 nucleotides match TRBD2. The V gene end was trimmed by 0 bases and the J gene end by 6 bases; junction bases not matched to a gene: 9. The CDR3 sequence is 15 residues long. The germline gives CDR1 SGDLS, CDR2 YYNGEE. Filled out from reference TRBV9 and TRBJ2-7, the complete variable domain reads DSGVTQTPKHLITATGQRVTLRCSPRSGDLSVYWYQQSLDQGLQFLIQYYNGEERAKGNILERFSAQQFPDLHSELNLSSLELGDSALYFCASSVGPAGVLEQYFGPGTRLTVT.

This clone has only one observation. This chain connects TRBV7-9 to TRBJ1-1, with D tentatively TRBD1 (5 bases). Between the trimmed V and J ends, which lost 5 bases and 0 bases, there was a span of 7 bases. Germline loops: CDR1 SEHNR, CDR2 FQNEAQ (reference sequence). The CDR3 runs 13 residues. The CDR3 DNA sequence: TGTGCCAGCAGCCAGACAGTGAACACTGAAGCTTTCTTT. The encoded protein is CASSQTVNTEAFF.

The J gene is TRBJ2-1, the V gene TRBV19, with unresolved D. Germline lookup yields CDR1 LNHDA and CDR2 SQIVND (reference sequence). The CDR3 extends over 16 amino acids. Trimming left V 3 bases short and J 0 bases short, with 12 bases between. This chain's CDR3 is CASSISGGSSYNEQFF. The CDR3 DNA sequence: TGTGCCAGTAGTATCTCTGGCGGAAGCTCCTACAATGAGCAGTTCTTC. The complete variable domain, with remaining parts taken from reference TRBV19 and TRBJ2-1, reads DGGITQSPKYLFRKEGQNVTLSCEQNLNHDAMYWYRQDPGQGLRLIYYSQIVNDFQKGDIAEGYSVSREKKESFPLTVTSAQKNPTAFYLCASSISGGSSYNEQFFGPGTRLTVL.

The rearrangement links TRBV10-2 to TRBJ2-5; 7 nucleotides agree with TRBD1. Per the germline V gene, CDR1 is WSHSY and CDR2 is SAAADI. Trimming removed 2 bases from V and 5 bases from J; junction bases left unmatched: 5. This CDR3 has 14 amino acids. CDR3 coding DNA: TGCGCCAGCAGTGAGCAGGGGGTACTGGAGACCCAGTACTTC. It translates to CASSEQGVLETQYF.

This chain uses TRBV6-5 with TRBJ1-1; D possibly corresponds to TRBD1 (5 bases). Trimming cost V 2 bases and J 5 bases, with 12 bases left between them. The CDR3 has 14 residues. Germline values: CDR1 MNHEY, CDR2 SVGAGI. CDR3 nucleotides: TGTGCCAGCAGTTACAGTCAGGGCCGTACTGAAGCTTTCTTT. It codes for CASSYSQGRTEAFF.

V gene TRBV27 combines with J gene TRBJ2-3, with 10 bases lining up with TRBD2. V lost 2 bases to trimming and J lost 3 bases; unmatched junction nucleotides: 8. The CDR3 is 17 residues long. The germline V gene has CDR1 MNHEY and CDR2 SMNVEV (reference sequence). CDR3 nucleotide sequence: TGTGCCAGCAGTTTAGAGGCTAGCGGGAGTTGGACAGATACGCAGTATTTT. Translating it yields CASSLEASGSWTDTQYF.

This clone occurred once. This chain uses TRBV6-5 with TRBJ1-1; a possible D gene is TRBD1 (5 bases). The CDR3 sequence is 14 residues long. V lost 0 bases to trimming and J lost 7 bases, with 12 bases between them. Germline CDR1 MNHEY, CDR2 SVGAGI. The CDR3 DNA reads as TGTGCCAGCAGTTACTCGAGAGGGAGGGGTGAAGCTTTCTTT. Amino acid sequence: CASSYSRGRGEAFF.

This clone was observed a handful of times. The CDR3 loop reads CASSSFRDGNTGELFF. For the CDR3, the DNA is TGTGCCAGCAGTTCATTCCGGGACGGGAACACCGGGGAGCTGTTTTTT. This chain uses TRBV25-1 with TRBJ2-2; tentatively, D is TRBD1 or TRBD2 (5 bases each). The CDR3 has 16 residues. From germline, CDR1 is MGHDK and CDR2 SYGVNS. V lost 5 bases to trimming and J lost 1 base, with 14 bases between them.

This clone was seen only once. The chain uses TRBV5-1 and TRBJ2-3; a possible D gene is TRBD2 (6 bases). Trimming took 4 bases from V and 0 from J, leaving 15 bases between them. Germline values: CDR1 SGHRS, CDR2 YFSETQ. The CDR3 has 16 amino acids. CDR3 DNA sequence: TGCGCCAGCAGCCAATCTCCTGGGACTAGCACAGATACGCAGTATTTT. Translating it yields CASSQSPGTSTDTQYF.

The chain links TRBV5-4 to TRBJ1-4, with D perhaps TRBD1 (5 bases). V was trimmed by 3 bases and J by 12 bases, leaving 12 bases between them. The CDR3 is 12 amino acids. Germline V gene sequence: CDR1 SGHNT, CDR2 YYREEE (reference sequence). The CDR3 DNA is TGTGCCAGCAGCTCCAGCCGGGGGGAACTGTTTTTT. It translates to CASSSSRGELFF.

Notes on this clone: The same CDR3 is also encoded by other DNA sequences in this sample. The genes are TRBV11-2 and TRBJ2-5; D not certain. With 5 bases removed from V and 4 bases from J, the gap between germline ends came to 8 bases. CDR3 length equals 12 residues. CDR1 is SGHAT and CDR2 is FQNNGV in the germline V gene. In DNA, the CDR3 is TGTGCCAGCAGCCCCCCAGGAGAGACCCAGTACTTC. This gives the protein CASSPPGETQYF.

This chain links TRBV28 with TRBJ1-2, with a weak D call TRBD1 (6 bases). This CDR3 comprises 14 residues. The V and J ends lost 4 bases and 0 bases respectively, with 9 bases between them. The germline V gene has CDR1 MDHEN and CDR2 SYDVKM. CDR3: CASSSGHPNYGYTF. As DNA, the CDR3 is TGTGCCAGCAGTTCGGGACACCCTAACTATGGCTACACCTTC.

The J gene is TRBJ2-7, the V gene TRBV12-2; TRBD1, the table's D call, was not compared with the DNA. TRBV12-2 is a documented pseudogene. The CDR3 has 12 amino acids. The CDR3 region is CASRLDTYEQYF. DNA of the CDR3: TGTGCAAGTCGCTTAGACACCTACGAGCAGTACTTC.

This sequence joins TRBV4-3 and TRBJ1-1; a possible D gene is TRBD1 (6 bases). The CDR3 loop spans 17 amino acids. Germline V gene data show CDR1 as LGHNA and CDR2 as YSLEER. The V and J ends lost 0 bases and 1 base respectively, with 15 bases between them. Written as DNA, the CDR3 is TGCGCCAGCAGCCAAGAAGATCCGACAGGTCGGAACACTGAAGCTTTCTTT. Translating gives CASSQEDPTGRNTEAFF.